This T cell receptor beta chain emerged from a study of Ad26.COV2.S vaccination and SARS-CoV-2 variants. Whole-study context: Ad26.COV2.S shots went into the muscle once or twice, 56 days apart.

Details on this clone: Antigen: not known. Other DNA sequences within the sample encode an identical CDR3.

The treatment here: some 20 received Ad26.COV2.S at low or high dose, single or two shots; about 5 received placebo; per-sample allocation not given. Material that was analyzed had been drawn on day 63 after the first vaccine or placebo injection. An Ad26 vector expressing Wuhan-strain SARS-CoV-2 spike served as the vaccine. Assay: immunoSEQ multiplex PCR; the TCRdb copy retains only in-frame clones and omits some. The sample records fewer than 800,000 clones, around 90% being singletons. Broader study findings: Participants in the vaccine arm had higher spike-specific TCR breadth; placebo recipients had lower.

This receptor was taken from a person between 18 and 59 years old who received the Ad26.COV2.S COVID-19 vaccine or a placebo. Sequencing used peripheral blood, obtained in a trial of Ad26.COV2.S vaccine versus placebo.

CDR3 nucleotide sequence: TGCGCCAGCAGCTTGGGAGGGACAGCCTCCTACGAGCAGTACTTC. Amino acid sequence: CASSLGGTASYEQYF. This rearrangement joins TRBV5-1 to TRBJ2-7; 7 positions agree with TRBD1. J lost 0 bases, V lost 0 bases, and 3 bases had no gene match. This CDR3 spans 15 amino acids. Germline V gene data show CDR1 as SGHRS and CDR2 as YFSETQ.